The source of this T cell receptor beta chain is a study of post-analysis software for immune sequencing data. Looking at the study overall: Relapsing-remitting, secondary progressive and progressive-relapsing forms of multiple sclerosis all featured among disease courses.

Study-wide findings and caveats: Analysis by F measure revealed that same-batch samples clustered strongly together. When patients were compared with controls, about five TRBV segments were more frequent, TRBV5-6, TRBV5-1 and TRBV20-1 among them. Normalized Chao1 diversity in multiple sclerosis patients fell significantly below that of controls.

About this clonotype itself: Its antigen is unknown.

The CDR3 loop spans 14 amino acids. Looked up from germline, CDR1 is SEHNR and CDR2 is FQNEAQ (reference sequence). Trimming pared 5 bases from V and 3 bases from J, leaving 10 bases between. Prepared libraries of TCR beta cDNA carried unique molecular identifiers. T cells numbering roughly 1 to 10 million yielded roughly 0.5 million cDNA molecules. In TCRdb, the PCR reads were re-called with MiXCR into one record per CDR3 protein. The table lists roughly 800,000 distinct CDR3 sequences, about 57% of them singletons. The sequenced sample consisted of blood. V and J are TRBV7-9 and TRBJ1-4, with a weak D call TRBD1 (5 bases). This TCR was recovered from a girl under 18 with multiple sclerosis. CDR3 residues: CASSADTSNEKLFF. The DNA for the CDR3 is TGTGCCAGCAGCGCGGACACCTCTAATGAAAAACTGTTTTTT.